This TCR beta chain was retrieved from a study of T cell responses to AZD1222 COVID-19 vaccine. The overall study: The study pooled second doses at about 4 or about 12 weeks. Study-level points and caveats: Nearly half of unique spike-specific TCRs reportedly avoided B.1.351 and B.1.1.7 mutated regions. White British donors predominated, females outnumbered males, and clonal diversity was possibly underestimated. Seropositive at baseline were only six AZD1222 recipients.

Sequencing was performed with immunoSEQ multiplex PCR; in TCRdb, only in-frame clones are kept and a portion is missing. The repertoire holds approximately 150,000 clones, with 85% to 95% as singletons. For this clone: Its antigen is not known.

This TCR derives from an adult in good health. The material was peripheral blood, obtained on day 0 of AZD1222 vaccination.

The CDR3 protein is CASQAGSFRGSYGYTF. The CDR3 coding sequence is TGTGCCAGCCAAGCAGGGTCCTTTAGGGGTTCCTATGGCTACACCTTC. The chain uses TRBV19 and TRBJ1-2; a possible D gene is TRBD1 (5 bases). V shed 9 bases and J shed 4 bases, with 24 bases lying between them. CDR1 is LNHDA and CDR2 is SQIVND in the germline V gene (reference sequence). The CDR3 is 16 residues long.